A single sample is the source of the 18 T cell receptor beta chains below, sequenced in a study of spatial heterogeneity in lung cancer. The time point: sample taken at primary tumor resection. TCRdb processed the 5' RACE reads anew with MiXCR; each CDR3 protein has one entry. Among roughly 48,000 distinct CDR3 sequences listed, under 6% were seen once. Sequencing used PBMCs, obtained at surgery. The receptors come from a male donor with early-stage non-small cell lung cancer.

This clonotype was picked up many times. V is TRBV20-1 and J is TRBJ2-7, with 10 nucleotides matching TRBD2. This CDR3 region has 14 residues. Germline assignment: CDR1 DFQATT and CDR2 SNEGSKA (reference sequence). V dropped 4 bases and J dropped 2; count of bases not matched to a gene: 5. CDR3 sequence (DNA): TGCAGTGCTATTTTAGCGGGAGGACCCTACGAGCAGTACTTC. Protein: CSAILAGGPYEQYF.

This clonotype showed up many times. The genes are TRBV7-2 and TRBJ1-5; D perhaps matches TRBD1 (5 bases). The V and J ends lost 4 bases and 5 bases respectively, with 9 bases between them. The CDR3 contains 13 residues. Germline CDR1 and CDR2: SGHTA and FQGNSA. The CDR3 region has the DNA TGTGCCAGCAGCTCTGGGGCGTATCAGCCCCAGCATTTT. The encoded protein is CASSSGAYQPQHF.

This clonotype showed up many times. The chain uses TRBV7-8 and TRBJ2-7; D ambiguous. Trimming left V 1 base short and J 2 bases short, with 9 bases between. Germline CDR1 SGHVS, CDR2 FQNEAQ. The CDR3 contains 14 residues. The CDR3 region has the DNA TGTGCCAGCAGCTTAGGAGCCAGGCCCTACGAGCAGTACTTC. Its translation is CASSLGARPYEQYF.

Ten or more counts support this clonotype. V and J are TRBV29-1 and TRBJ1-3; 10 bases align to TRBD1. V was clipped by 4 bases and J by 4 bases; unmatched bases: 7. Germline CDR1 is SQVTM and CDR2 is ANQGSEA. This CDR3 has 15 amino acids. The CDR3 protein is CSVASTGGTGNTIYF. The CDR3 DNA sequence: TGCAGCGTTGCCTCGACAGGGGGCACCGGAAACACCATATATTTT.

This clonotype was recorded many times. The chain links TRBV5-1 to TRBJ2-7, with D perhaps TRBD1 or TRBD2 (6 bases each). With 8 bases removed from V and 3 bases from J, the gap between germline ends came to 24 bases. CDR3 size: 16 residues. Germline CDR1 SGHRS, CDR2 YFSETQ. In nucleotides, the CDR3 is TGCGCCAGTTCGGTGGGACTCCGGGACACCAACTACGAGCAGTACTTC. This encodes CASSVGLRDTNYEQYF.

This clonotype came up many times. The rearrangement uses TRBV20-1 and TRBJ2-7; D possibly corresponds to TRBD1 (6 bases). Trimming took 6 bases from V and 0 from J, leaving 12 bases between them. The CDR3 extends over 13 amino acids. CDR1 and CDR2 from the germline V gene are DFQATT and SNEGSKA (reference sequence). The CDR3 protein is CSAADSASYEQYF. The CDR3 DNA reads as TGCAGTGCCGCGGACAGCGCCTCCTACGAGCAGTACTTC.

This clonotype was seen at least ten times. The rearrangement links TRBV27 to TRBJ2-2; TRBD2 is a possible D gene (5 bases). The CDR3 runs 14 residues. The germline V and J ends were trimmed by 5 bases and 5 bases, with 12 bases remaining between them. Germline V gives CDR1 MNHEY, CDR2 SMNVEV (reference sequence). CDR3 nucleotide sequence: TGTGCCAGCAGTCCGCAGCGGAGGACCGGGGAGCTGTTTTTT. Translated: CASSPQRRTGELFF.

In its sample, this clonotype was seen many times. This chain joins TRBV10-3 and TRBJ2-1; D is possibly TRBD1 or TRBD2 (5 bases each). The germline CDR1 and CDR2 sequences are ENHRY and SYGVKD. The CDR3 consists of 15 residues. Deletions cut 11 bases from V and 8 bases from J, with 25 bases between. The CDR3 loop reads CAVRGDSKTIHEQFF. Here the CDR3 DNA reads TGTGCCGTAAGGGGAGACTCTAAAACTATCCATGAGCAGTTCTTC.

This clonotype has at least ten counts. The chain carries TRBV29-1 and TRBJ2-3; D call uncertain. This CDR3 region has 14 residues. Trimming removed 1 base at V and 0 bases at J, with 8 bases between. Germline lookup yields CDR1 SQVTM and CDR2 ANQGSEA. CDR3 in amino acids: CSVEGLDSTDTQYF. In DNA form, the CDR3 reads TGCAGCGTTGAAGGGTTGGATAGCACAGATACGCAGTATTTT.

This clonotype was counted many times. The chain joins TRBV5-1 to TRBJ2-7; TRBD2 is a possible D gene (7 bases). This CDR3 contains 15 residues. Trimming removed 3 bases at V and 7 bases at J, with 20 bases between. Per germline, CDR1 SGHRS and CDR2 YFSETQ. The CDR3 DNA follows: TGCGCCAGCAGCTCCATGACGGGGGGCGCGGGGGAGCAGTACTTC. Translated: CASSSMTGGAGEQYF.

V and J are TRBV6-6 and TRBJ2-3; 9 bases are a match to TRBD2. The length of the CDR3 is 15 residues. V shed 5 bases and J 0 bases; nucleotides not matched to a gene: 3. CDR1 is MNHNY, CDR2 SVGAGI, per germline (reference sequence). CDR3 nucleotides: TGTGCCAGCAGTCCTAGCGGGGCTAGCACAGATACGCAGTATTTT. Protein sequence: CASSPSGASTDTQYF.

This clonotype turned up a few times. The V gene is TRBV6-5, the J gene TRBJ1-1; 8 bases agree with TRBD1. CDR1 and CDR2 (germline): MNHEY, SVGAGI. Trimming at V came to 8 bases and at J to 7 bases, leaving 9 bases not matched to a gene. The CDR3 contains 13 residues. CDR3 in DNA: TGTGCCAGCTTCTACTCCGGGACAGGTGAAGCTTTCTTT. It specifies CASFYSGTGEAFF.

This clonotype was detected many times. The chain uses TRBV20-1 and TRBJ1-1; no clear D. V was clipped by 5 bases and J by 8 bases, with 12 bases between them. Germline loops: CDR1 DFQATT, CDR2 SNEGSKA (reference sequence). The CDR3 consists of 11 residues. The CDR3 nucleotides read TGCAGTGCTGCCCGGGTCGGGGAAGCTTTCTTT. Amino acid sequence: CSAARVGEAFF.

There are many counts of this clonotype. This chain joins TRBV7-6 and TRBJ2-7, with 10 bases fitting TRBD2. Germline assignment: CDR1 SGHVS and CDR2 FNYEAQ. The trim removed 0 bases at V and 3 bases at J, leaving 8 bases unmatched. This CDR3 has 17 residues. Here the CDR3 reads CASSLARTSGDYYEQYF. CDR3 nucleotide sequence: TGTGCCAGCAGCTTAGCGAGAACTAGCGGGGATTACTACGAGCAGTACTTC.

This clonotype was observed at least ten times. V usage is TRBV3-1 and J usage is TRBJ1-4; 11 nucleotides match TRBD1. There are 15 residues in the CDR3. Germline V gene sequence: CDR1 LGHDT, CDR2 YNNKEL (reference sequence). The V segment lost 4 bases and the J segment 8 bases; nucleotides outside the gene matches: 6. The CDR3 nucleotides are TGTGCCAGCAGCCTACCCGGACAGGGGGCCGAAAAACTGTTTTTT. Protein sequence: CASSLPGQGAEKLFF.

Concerning this clonotype itself: Since a much larger clone is just one base distant, this may be a read error. The chain uses TRBV27 and TRBJ2-7; 8 bases agree with TRBD1. Germline lookup yields CDR1 MNHEY and CDR2 SMNVEV (reference sequence). The CDR3 consists of 14 residues. The CDR3 DNA follows: TGTGTCAGCAGTTTCGGACAGGGAGGCTTCGAGCAGTACTTC. Encoded protein: CVSSFGQGGFEQYF.

This clonotype has more than one count but fewer than ten. V and J are TRBV11-2 and TRBJ2-7; D is unresolved. The CDR3 spans 14 residues. Trimming cost V 3 bases and J 3 bases, with 12 bases left between them. Germline lookup yields CDR1 SGHAT and CDR2 FQNNGV. The CDR3 loop is CASSLGISGYEQYF. DNA for the CDR3: TGTGCCAGCAGCTTGGGGATATCCGGCTACGAGCAGTACTTC. Supplemented by reference TRBV11-2 and TRBJ2-7, the full variable domain reads EAGVAQSPRYKIIEKRQSVAFWCNPISGHATLYWYQQILGQGPKLLIQFQNNGVVDDSQLPKDRFSAERLKGVDSTLKIQPAKLEDSAVYLCASSLGISGYEQYFGPGTRLTVT.

Only a few counts were recorded for this clonotype. The chain has TRBV20-1 and TRBJ2-4; 12 nucleotides match TRBD2. The germline gives CDR1 DFQATT, CDR2 SNEGSKA (reference sequence). The V gene end was trimmed by 5 bases and the J gene end by 0 bases; junction bases not matched to a gene: 11. The CDR3 totals 18 residues. The CDR3 DNA sequence: TGCAGTGCTCCAAGGACTAGCGGGAAGGGAGGAGCCAAAAACATTCAGTACTTC. This translates into CSAPRTSGKGGAKNIQYF.